This T cell receptor (beta chain) was recovered during a study of T cell responses to AZD1222 COVID-19 vaccine. Study results and limitations: With dominance at 160-218 and 743-854, vaccine-associated CD4 TCRs spanned spike. AZD1222 recipients seropositive at baseline numbered only six or seven.

Clones were read by immunoSEQ multiplex PCR, and TCRdb kept only the in-frame ones, dropping some. The sample has under 70,000 clones; 80% are singletons. Germline CDR1 and CDR2: MDHEN and SYDVKM. The V end lost 5 bases, the J end lost 4 bases, and 14 bases lay between the germline ends. The CDR3 length is 14 residues. About this clone itself: Its antigen is currently unknown.

The chain recombines TRBV28 with TRBJ1-2, with a weak D call TRBD1 (5 bases). Sequencing used peripheral blood, obtained 28 days after the second AZD1222 dose. The sequence was collected from an adult who received the AZD1222 COVID-19 vaccine. The CDR3 reads CASSINSGIYGYTF. For the CDR3, the DNA is TGTGCCAGCAGTATAAACTCAGGGATCTATGGCTACACCTTC.